Detailed here is one T cell receptor (beta chain). Produced via immunoSEQ multiplex PCR; TCRdb's table is partial and in-frame only. The table records about 55,000 clones, about 90% of them present only once. Germline V gene lookup returns CDR1 MNHEY and CDR2 SMNVEV (reference sequence). The V end lost 3 bases, the J end lost 3 bases, and 12 bases lay between the germline ends. The CDR3 runs to 15 residues. The data originate from a study of blood T cell repertoires in COVID-19. Looking at the study overall: Sample material is recorded as cDNA or gDNA derived from T cells, B-cell-depleted T cells, or PBMCs.

The genes are TRBV27 and TRBJ1-5; D gene uncertain. This sequence originates from a man aged 55 to 70 with active COVID-19. The sequenced sample was peripheral blood. CDR3 amino acids: CASSFGGNPNQPQHF. Written as DNA, the CDR3 is TGTGCCAGCAGTTTTGGAGGGAACCCCAATCAGCCCCAGCATTTT.